Below are 22 T cell receptor beta chains sequenced from a single sample in a study of blood T cell repertoires in COVID-19 (TCRdb year 2020). Libraries came from the immunoSEQ multiplex PCR assay. Imported from immuneACCESS, the table was reduced by TCRdb to in-frame sequences with V and J called. These copies leave out some clones; in studies compared against another copy, an unresolved V gene accounts for under half, and the cause of the remainder is not known. In all, the sample holds 150,000 to 200,000 clones, and about 84% of those were seen once. Of the sample, over 7.5% is held by the ten largest clones. Material: PBMCs or T cells enriched from blood (not recorded which). The source is a woman aged 25 to 39 who had recovered from COVID-19.

The chain has TRBV2 and TRBJ1-1; D uncertain. Germline CDR1 and CDR2: SNHLY and FYNNEI. V gave up 6 bases and J gave up 6 bases, with 14 bases separating them. The CDR3 runs 13 residues. CDR3 nucleotides: TGTGCCAGCAGGGTGAAGGAGGGCTCTGAAGCTTTCTTT. Protein product: CASRVKEGSEAFF.

This rearrangement joins TRBV28 to TRBJ2-3, with 10 bases lining up with TRBD2. This CDR3 contains 17 residues. V trimming: 5 bases; J trimming: 4 bases; junction bases outside the gene matches: 12. Per germline, CDR1 MDHEN and CDR2 SYDVKM. Here the CDR3 reads CASSPLKASGRADTQYF. CDR3 sequence (DNA): TGTGCCAGCAGTCCCCTGAAGGCTAGCGGGAGAGCAGATACGCAGTATTTT. The full variable domain, completed using reference TRBV28 and TRBJ2-3, is DVKVTQSSRYLVKRTGEKVFLECVQDMDHENMFWYRQDPGLGLRLIYFSYDVKMKEKGDIPEGYSVSREKKERFSLILESASTNQTSMYLCASSPLKASGRADTQYFGPGTRLTVL.

V gene TRBV27 combines with J gene TRBJ1-2, with a tentative D call TRBD1 (5 bases). Germline-derived CDR1 and CDR2 are MNHEY and SMNVEV (reference sequence). The germline V and J ends were trimmed by 7 bases and 0 bases, with 24 bases remaining between them. The CDR3 runs 18 residues. The CDR3 bases are TGTGCCAGCACCAGAATTGTATCGGGGGGAACCGCTAACTATGGCTACACCTTC. This codes for CASTRIVSGGTANYGYTF.

V and J are TRBV20-1 and TRBJ1-1; D perhaps matches TRBD1 (5 bases). V lost 3 bases, J lost 6 bases, and 8 bases lay in between. The CDR3 spans 11 residues. Per the germline V gene, CDR1 is DFQATT and CDR2 is SNEGSKA (reference sequence). The CDR3 here is CSARGGAEAFF. The CDR3 DNA reads TGCAGTGCTAGGGGGGGGGCTGAAGCTTTCTTT.

J is TRBJ1-5 and V is TRBV7-2; possibly TRBD1 for D (6 bases). This CDR3 region has 15 residues. Germline V gives CDR1 SGHTA, CDR2 FQGNSA. Between the trimmed V and J ends, which lost 0 bases and 2 bases, there was a span of 8 bases. The CDR3 nucleotides are TGTGCCAGCAGCTTAGCGGGGGCTGGCAATCAGCCCCAGCATTTT. Its translation: CASSLAGAGNQPQHF.

The chain has TRBV19 and TRBJ2-2, with D possibly matching TRBD2 (6 bases). Trimming pared 3 bases from V and 5 bases from J, leaving 13 bases between. The germline gives CDR1 LNHDA, CDR2 SQIVND (reference sequence). The CDR3 length is 15 residues. The CDR3 loop reads CASSIVQGGTGELFF. The CDR3 DNA follows: TGTGCCAGTAGTATCGTGCAGGGAGGTACCGGGGAGCTGTTTTTT.

The V and J genes are TRBV7-9 and TRBJ1-6; D remains unclear. V lost 1 base, J lost 6 bases, and 10 bases lay in between. Germline assignment: CDR1 SEHNR and CDR2 FQNEAQ (reference sequence). The CDR3 covers 15 residues. CDR3 protein: CASSLEEVLNSPLHF. The DNA for the CDR3 is TGTGCCAGCAGCTTAGAGGAGGTGCTTAATTCACCCCTCCACTTT.

This clone occurred once. The chain links TRBV2 to TRBJ1-3; possibly TRBD1 for D (6 bases). Germline V CDR1 and CDR2: SNHLY, FYNNEI. Deletions cut 6 bases from V and 4 bases from J, with 13 bases between. The CDR3 extends over 14 amino acids. CDR3 protein: CASRTAGAGNTIYF. CDR3 sequence (DNA): TGTGCCAGCAGGACGGCAGGGGCGGGAAACACCATATATTTT.

The CDR3 DNA reads TGCAGCGTTTCTAGCGTCTCCTACAATGAGCAGTTCTTC. It encodes CSVSSVSYNEQFF. This sequence joins TRBV29-1 and TRBJ2-1; possibly TRBD2 for D (6 bases). This CDR3 spans 13 amino acids. Germline CDR1 and CDR2: SQVTM and ANQGSEA. V was pared by 5 bases and J by 0 bases, with 8 bases between.

This chain's CDR3 is CASSPDRVSYEQYF. CDR3 sequence (DNA): TGCGCCAGCAGCCCTGACAGGGTTTCCTACGAGCAGTACTTC. The genes are TRBV5-1 and TRBJ2-7; 7 bases line up with TRBD1. V shed 4 bases and J 1 base; nucleotides not matched to a gene: 5. The CDR3 runs 14 residues. Germline CDR1 is SGHRS and CDR2 is YFSETQ.

The chain uses TRBV28 and TRBJ2-1; 8 nucleotides align to TRBD2. Trimming at V came to 7 bases and at J to 4 bases, leaving 9 bases not matched to a gene. The length of the CDR3 is 15 residues. The germline V gene has CDR1 MDHEN and CDR2 SYDVKM. The CDR3 loop is CASTYGRGSYNEQFF. Here the CDR3 DNA reads TGTGCCAGCACGTACGGGAGGGGATCATACAATGAGCAGTTCTTC. The full variable domain, with the rest looked up from reference TRBV28 and TRBJ2-1, is DVKVTQSSRYLVKRTGEKVFLECVQDMDHENMFWYRQDPGLGLRLIYFSYDVKMKEKGDIPEGYSVSREKKERFSLILESASTNQTSMYLCASTYGRGSYNEQFFGPGTRLTVL.

The J gene is TRBJ1-1, the V gene TRBV2; D remains unclear. Germline CDR1 is SNHLY and CDR2 is FYNNEI. V was trimmed by 4 bases and J by 7 bases, leaving 13 bases between them. This CDR3 is 13 amino acids long. The CDR3 nucleotides read TGTGCCAGCAGTGGAAATGGGCAGATTGAAGCTTTCTTT. It yields the protein CASSGNGQIEAFF.

V is TRBV9 and J is TRBJ2-1; TRBD2 agrees at 7 bases. This CDR3 contains 16 residues. CDR1 is SGDLS and CDR2 is YYNGEE in the germline V gene. Trimming took 0 bases from V and 4 from J; bases not matched to a gene: 7. DNA of the CDR3: TGTGCCAGCAGCGTAGGTGCTAGCGGAGTATACAATGAGCAGTTCTTC. Translated, it gives CASSVGASGVYNEQFF.

This chain uses TRBV4-1 with TRBJ2-1, with 11 bases aligning to TRBD1. This CDR3 spans 18 amino acids. V lost 0 bases, J lost 10 bases, and 14 bases stayed unmatched. The germline V gene has CDR1 MGHRA and CDR2 YSYEKL. CDR3 in DNA: TGCGCCAGCAGCCAAGATGGGTTCGGGACAGGGGGAAGGAGCGAGCAGTTCTTC. Its translation is CASSQDGFGTGGRSEQFF.

A few counts support this clone. This rearrangement joins TRBV19 to TRBJ1-5; D call uncertain. The V gene lost 3 bases and the J gene lost 0 bases, with 12 bases spanning the gap. The CDR3 contains 16 residues. Germline lookup yields CDR1 LNHDA and CDR2 SQIVND (reference sequence). The CDR3 protein is CASSIHTTNSNQPQHF. CDR3 in DNA: TGTGCCAGTAGTATCCATACTACAAATAGCAATCAGCCCCAGCATTTT.

This sequence joins TRBV28 and TRBJ1-6; D remains unclear. CDR1 MDHEN and CDR2 SYDVKM come from the germline V gene. CDR3 length equals 11 residues. V gave up 7 bases and J gave up 7 bases, with 5 bases separating them. CDR3 amino acids: CASNTNSPLHF. CDR3 coding DNA: TGTGCCAGCAACACGAATTCACCCCTCCACTTT.

The rearrangement uses TRBV2 and TRBJ2-3; 13 positions agree with TRBD2. Germline V lookup: CDR1 SNHLY, CDR2 FYNNEI. CDR3 length: 15 residues. V lost 7 bases to trimming and J lost 4 bases; unmatched junction nucleotides: 5. The CDR3, as DNA: TGTGCCAGCAAAGGACTAGCGGGAGTTGCAGATACGCAGTATTTT. Translated: CASKGLAGVADTQYF.

This clone came up once. The chain couples TRBV3-1 (or the pseudogene TRBV3-2) to TRBJ1-1; no clear D gene. CDR1 and CDR2 from the germline V gene are LGHDT and YNNKEL (reference sequence). The CDR3 spans 14 residues. Trimming took 4 bases from V and 6 from J, leaving 15 bases between them. Written as DNA, the CDR3 is TGTGCCAGCAGCCCCAAATCGGGTACCCCTGAAGCTTTCTTT. Translation gives CASSPKSGTPEAFF.

To note about this clone: Other DNA sequences in the same sample also yield this CDR3. The CDR3 region is CASSLQGYQPQHF. CDR3 nucleotides: TGTGCCAGCAGTTTACAGGGCTATCAGCCCCAGCATTTT. The chain couples TRBV28 to TRBJ1-5; tentative D call: TRBD1 (5 bases). Per germline, CDR1 MDHEN and CDR2 SYDVKM. The V end was cut by 2 bases, the J end by 5 bases, with 7 bases between. The CDR3 totals 13 residues.

This chain links TRBV9 with TRBJ2-7; 7 positions agree with TRBD2. This CDR3 contains 16 residues. CDR1 and CDR2 (germline): SGDLS, YYNGEE. V lost 4 bases to trimming and J lost 5 bases; unmatched junction nucleotides: 15. The CDR3 is CASSLGLVSGQDEQYF. CDR3 nucleotides: TGTGCCAGCAGCCTCGGACTAGTCTCGGGTCAAGACGAGCAGTACTTC.

The rearrangement links TRBV14 to TRBJ2-2; 14 positions match TRBD2. This CDR3 contains 18 residues. From germline, CDR1 is SGHDN and CDR2 FVKESK. The ends lost 0 bases at V and 4 bases at J; junction bases unmatched: 4. The chain's CDR3 is CASSQERLAGGPTGELFF. For the CDR3, the DNA is TGTGCCAGCAGCCAAGAAAGACTAGCGGGAGGGCCCACCGGGGAGCTGTTTTTT.

V and J are TRBV7-2 and TRBJ2-5, with D possibly being TRBD1 (5 bases). CDR1 is SGHTA, CDR2 FQGNSA, per germline. V was cut by 0 bases and J by 4 bases, with 15 bases left in between. The CDR3 consists of 16 residues. CDR3 sequence reads: CASSLAPRVDRETQYF. The CDR3 DNA sequence: TGTGCCAGCAGCTTAGCCCCCAGGGTTGATCGAGAGACCCAGTACTTC.